This is a list of T cell receptor beta chains from one sample in a study of identical twins. TCRdb used MiXCR to reprocess the 5' RACE reads, holding one entry per CDR3 protein. The sample contains over 600,000 distinct CDR3 sequences, approximately 21% of which appear only once. These same data were also listed under a study on T cells expressing NK-cell markers.

Sequencing was done on a sample of PBMCs. Every receptor here comes from a young woman in good health. The CDR3 runs from the conserved cysteine through the conserved F or W. Each record gives: D gene, J gene, clone size, V gene, CDR3 protein, CDR3 DNA. The D gene is left open where the match is weak. Rows may omit the clone size; those that give it use once, few, many or a size class.

d_call: -
j_call: TRBJ2-5
clone_size: -
v_call: TRBV4-3
cdr3_aa: CASSQLLSGGTGTQYF
cdr3_nt: TGCGCCAGCAGCCAATTGCTTTCGGGCGGGACGGGGACCCAGTACTTC

d_call: -
j_call: TRBJ2-3
clone_size: once
v_call: TRBV18
cdr3_aa: CASSQGLTDTQYF
cdr3_nt: TGTGCCAGCTCCCAGGGGCTCACAGATACGCAGTATTTT

d_call: TRBD1
j_call: TRBJ1-1
clone_size: -
v_call: TRBV20-1
cdr3_aa: CSARPGGYAEAFF
cdr3_nt: TGCAGTGCTAGGCCAGGGGGCTACGCTGAAGCTTTCTTT

d_call: -
j_call: TRBJ2-6
clone_size: few
v_call: TRBV6-1
cdr3_aa: CASSRRHSGANVLTF
cdr3_nt: TGTGCCAGCAGTCGACGACACTCTGGGGCCAACGTCCTGACTTTC

d_call: -
j_call: TRBJ1-3
clone_size: many
v_call: TRBV5-6
cdr3_aa: CASSYGQSSGNTIYF
cdr3_nt: TGTGCCAGCAGCTATGGACAGAGCTCTGGAAACACCATATATTTT

d_call: TRBD2
j_call: TRBJ2-5
clone_size: -
v_call: TRBV12-3/TRBV12-4
cdr3_aa: CASSGRLAGGPRETQYF
cdr3_nt: TGTGCCAGCAGTGGTCGACTAGCGGGGGGGCCCAGGGAGACCCAGTACTTC

d_call: -
j_call: TRBJ2-5
clone_size: -
v_call: TRBV7-3
cdr3_aa: CASSLMNQETQYF
cdr3_nt: TGTGCCAGCAGCTTAATGAACCAAGAGACCCAGTACTTC

d_call: -
j_call: TRBJ1-4
clone_size: -
v_call: TRBV20-1
cdr3_aa: CSASTFGDVNEKLFF
cdr3_nt: TGCAGTGCTAGCACCTTTGGGGACGTGAATGAAAAACTGTTTTTT

d_call: -
j_call: TRBJ1-1
clone_size: -
v_call: TRBV5-1
cdr3_aa: CASSEQRATEAFF
cdr3_nt: TGCGCCAGCAGCGAACAGCGTGCCACTGAAGCTTTCTTT

d_call: -
j_call: TRBJ1-1
clone_size: -
v_call: TRBV18
cdr3_aa: CASSPPVGVGYTEAFF
cdr3_nt: TGTGCCAGCTCACCACCGGTTGGGGTAGGGTACACTGAAGCTTTCTTT

d_call: TRBD1
j_call: TRBJ1-1
clone_size: many
v_call: TRBV5-1
cdr3_aa: CASTSQGADTEAFF
cdr3_nt: TGCGCCAGCACCTCGCAGGGGGCGGACACTGAAGCTTTCTTT

d_call: -
j_call: TRBJ1-6
clone_size: -
v_call: TRBV20-1
cdr3_aa: CSARKPNSPLHF
cdr3_nt: TGCAGTGCTAGAAAACCGAATTCACCCCTCCACTTT

d_call: TRBD2
j_call: TRBJ2-3
clone_size: many
v_call: TRBV3-1
cdr3_aa: CASSPSGRASDTQYF
cdr3_nt: TGTGCCAGCAGCCCTAGCGGGAGGGCCTCAGATACGCAGTATTTT

d_call: -
j_call: TRBJ2-1
clone_size: few
v_call: TRBV27
cdr3_aa: CASSLASDDEQFF
cdr3_nt: TGTGCCAGCAGCCTGGCCTCAGACGATGAGCAGTTCTTC

d_call: -
j_call: TRBJ1-1
clone_size: -
v_call: TRBV5-6
cdr3_aa: CASSLGFLRREAFF
cdr3_nt: TGTGCCAGCAGCTTGGGATTCCTGCGACGCGAAGCTTTCTTT

d_call: -
j_call: TRBJ2-7
clone_size: -
v_call: TRBV14
cdr3_aa: CASSQDRPGGKPYEQYF
cdr3_nt: TGTGCCAGCAGCCAAGATCGGCCGGGCGGGAAGCCCTACGAGCAGTACTTC

d_call: -
j_call: TRBJ2-3
clone_size: few
v_call: TRBV20-1
cdr3_aa: CSARPRGFWDTQYF
cdr3_nt: TGCAGTGCCCGACCACGGGGTTTTTGGGATACGCAGTATTTT

d_call: -
j_call: TRBJ2-5
clone_size: many
v_call: TRBV20-1
cdr3_aa: CSVVSRVETQYF
cdr3_nt: TGCAGTGTGGTCTCCCGGGTAGAGACCCAGTACTTC

d_call: -
j_call: TRBJ2-1
clone_size: -
v_call: TRBV4-3
cdr3_aa: CASSQVYNRGQDEQFF
cdr3_nt: TGCGCCAGCAGCCAAGTTTATAATAGGGGTCAGGATGAGCAGTTCTTC

d_call: TRBD1
j_call: TRBJ2-6
clone_size: few
v_call: TRBV12-3/TRBV12-4
cdr3_aa: CASSQQGTGANVLTF
cdr3_nt: TGTGCCAGCAGTCAACAGGGGACTGGGGCCAACGTCCTGACTTTC

d_call: -
j_call: TRBJ1-5
clone_size: many
v_call: TRBV12-3/TRBV12-4
cdr3_aa: CASSSGGQPQHF
cdr3_nt: TGTGCCAGCAGTTCGGGGGGCCAGCCCCAGCATTTT

d_call: -
j_call: TRBJ2-5
clone_size: -
v_call: TRBV5-5
cdr3_aa: CARSFGQLRGIQETQYF
cdr3_nt: TGTGCCAGGAGCTTTGGGCAACTGAGGGGCATACAAGAGACCCAGTACTTC

d_call: -
j_call: TRBJ2-3
clone_size: many
v_call: TRBV20-1
cdr3_aa: CSASRSTTDTQYF
cdr3_nt: TGCAGTGCTTCTCGTTCTACCACAGATACGCAGTATTTT

d_call: -
j_call: TRBJ1-1
clone_size: many
v_call: TRBV20-1
cdr3_aa: CSARVGGPDTEAFF
cdr3_nt: TGCAGTGCTAGAGTTGGGGGTCCGGACACTGAAGCTTTCTTT

d_call: TRBD1
j_call: TRBJ1-5
clone_size: -
v_call: TRBV11-3
cdr3_aa: CASSTPTGAQHF
cdr3_nt: TGTGCCAGCAGCACACCGACAGGGGCCCAGCATTTT

d_call: -
j_call: TRBJ2-1
clone_size: -
v_call: TRBV7-9
cdr3_aa: CASSSLARSDEQFF
cdr3_nt: TGTGCCAGCAGCTCCCTAGCGAGGTCCGATGAGCAGTTCTTC

d_call: -
j_call: TRBJ2-5
clone_size: few
v_call: TRBV20-1
cdr3_aa: CSAHWGETQYF
cdr3_nt: TGCAGTGCTCACTGGGGGGAGACCCAGTACTTC

d_call: -
j_call: TRBJ1-1
clone_size: -
v_call: TRBV12-3/TRBV12-4
cdr3_aa: CASKIQGGSEAFF
cdr3_nt: TGTGCCAGCAAAATACAGGGAGGGAGTGAAGCTTTCTTT

d_call: -
j_call: TRBJ2-3
clone_size: -
v_call: TRBV5-1
cdr3_aa: CASSPERVQADTQYF
cdr3_nt: TGCGCCAGCAGCCCTGAGCGGGTTCAGGCAGATACGCAGTATTTT

d_call: TRBD1
j_call: TRBJ2-1
clone_size: -
v_call: TRBV6-2/TRBV6-3
cdr3_aa: CASRRTGSGEQFF
cdr3_nt: TGTGCCAGCCGCAGGACAGGGAGCGGTGAGCAGTTCTTC

d_call: -
j_call: TRBJ2-2
clone_size: -
v_call: TRBV6-1
cdr3_aa: CASASRRGNTGELFF
cdr3_nt: TGTGCCAGCGCCTCGAGGAGGGGGAACACCGGGGAGCTGTTTTTT

d_call: -
j_call: TRBJ1-1
clone_size: few
v_call: TRBV29-1
cdr3_aa: CSVENSVNTEAFF
cdr3_nt: TGCAGCGTTGAAAACTCAGTGAACACTGAAGCTTTCTTT

d_call: -
j_call: TRBJ1-2
clone_size: few
v_call: TRBV28
cdr3_aa: CASSSGPSSYGYTF
cdr3_nt: TGTGCCAGCAGTTCCGGACCGTCATCCTATGGCTACACCTTC

d_call: -
j_call: TRBJ2-3
clone_size: few
v_call: TRBV7-2
cdr3_aa: CASSHPPPGLTDTQYF
cdr3_nt: TGTGCCAGCAGCCACCCCCCCCCGGGGCTCACAGATACGCAGTATTTT

d_call: TRBD1
j_call: TRBJ2-1
clone_size: -
v_call: TRBV27
cdr3_aa: CASSQGTGVYNEQFF
cdr3_nt: TGTGCCAGCAGTCAGGGGACAGGAGTATACAATGAGCAGTTCTTC

d_call: -
j_call: TRBJ2-7
clone_size: few
v_call: TRBV7-2
cdr3_aa: CASSYDRSYEQYF
cdr3_nt: TGTGCCAGCAGCTACGACAGATCCTACGAGCAGTACTTC

d_call: -
j_call: TRBJ2-3
clone_size: few
v_call: TRBV20-1
cdr3_aa: CSAQKPGGTDTQYF
cdr3_nt: TGCAGTGCCCAGAAGCCGGGGGGCACAGATACGCAGTATTTT

d_call: -
j_call: TRBJ2-1
clone_size: few
v_call: TRBV7-9
cdr3_aa: CASSPPRGEQFF
cdr3_nt: TGTGCCAGCAGCCCACCTAGGGGTGAGCAGTTCTTC

d_call: -
j_call: TRBJ1-1
clone_size: few
v_call: TRBV7-9
cdr3_aa: CASRPGVRGPEAFF
cdr3_nt: TGTGCCAGCAGGCCAGGGGTACGGGGGCCTGAAGCTTTCTTT

d_call: -
j_call: TRBJ2-3
clone_size: -
v_call: TRBV5-1
cdr3_aa: CASRGEGVVTDTQYF
cdr3_nt: TGCGCCAGCAGAGGCGAGGGGGTAGTCACAGATACGCAGTATTTT

d_call: TRBD1
j_call: TRBJ1-2
clone_size: -
v_call: TRBV6-1
cdr3_aa: CASSPRQGVYGYTF
cdr3_nt: TGTGCCAGCAGTCCGCGGCAGGGGGTCTATGGCTACACCTTC

d_call: TRBD2
j_call: TRBJ2-5
clone_size: -
v_call: TRBV7-9
cdr3_aa: CASSLAWGGYQETQYF
cdr3_nt: TGTGCCAGCAGCTTAGCGTGGGGGGGGTACCAAGAGACCCAGTACTTC

d_call: -
j_call: TRBJ2-1
clone_size: many
v_call: TRBV20-1
cdr3_aa: CSARDRGSSYNEQFF
cdr3_nt: TGCAGTGCTAGAGATCGGGGTAGCTCCTACAATGAGCAGTTCTTC

d_call: TRBD2
j_call: TRBJ2-2
clone_size: few
v_call: TRBV20-1
cdr3_aa: CSARDTSDTGELFF
cdr3_nt: TGCAGTGCTAGAGATACTAGCGACACCGGGGAGCTGTTTTTT

d_call: -
j_call: TRBJ2-3
clone_size: -
v_call: TRBV9
cdr3_aa: CASSVNGGNTDTQYF
cdr3_nt: TGTGCCAGCAGCGTTAACGGCGGGAACACAGATACGCAGTATTTT